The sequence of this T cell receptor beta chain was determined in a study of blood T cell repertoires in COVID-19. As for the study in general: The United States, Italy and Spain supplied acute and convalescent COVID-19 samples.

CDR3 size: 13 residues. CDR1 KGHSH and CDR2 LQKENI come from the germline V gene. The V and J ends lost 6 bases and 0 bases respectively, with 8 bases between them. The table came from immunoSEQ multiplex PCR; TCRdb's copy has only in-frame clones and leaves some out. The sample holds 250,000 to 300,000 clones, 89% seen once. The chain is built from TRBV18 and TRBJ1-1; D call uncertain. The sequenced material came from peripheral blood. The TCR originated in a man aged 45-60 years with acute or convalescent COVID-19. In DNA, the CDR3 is TGTGCCAGCTCCCCGGAGTTGAACACTGAAGCTTTCTTT. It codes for CASSPELNTEAFF.